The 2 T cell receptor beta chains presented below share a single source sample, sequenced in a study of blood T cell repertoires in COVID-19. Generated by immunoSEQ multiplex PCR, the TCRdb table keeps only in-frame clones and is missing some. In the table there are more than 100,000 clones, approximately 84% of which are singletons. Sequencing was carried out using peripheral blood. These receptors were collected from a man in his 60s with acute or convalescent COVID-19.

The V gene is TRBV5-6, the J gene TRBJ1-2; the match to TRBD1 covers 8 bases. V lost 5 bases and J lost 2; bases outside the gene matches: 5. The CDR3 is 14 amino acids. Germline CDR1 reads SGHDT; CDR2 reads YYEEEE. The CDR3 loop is CASSTDRGNYGYTF. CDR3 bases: TGTGCCAGCAGTACCGACAGGGGCAACTATGGCTACACCTTC.

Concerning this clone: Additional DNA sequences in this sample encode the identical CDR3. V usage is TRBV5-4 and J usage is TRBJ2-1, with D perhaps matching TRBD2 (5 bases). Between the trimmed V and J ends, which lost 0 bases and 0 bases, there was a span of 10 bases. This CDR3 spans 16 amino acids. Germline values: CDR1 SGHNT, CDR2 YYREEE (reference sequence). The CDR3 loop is CASSLGGLSSYNEQFF. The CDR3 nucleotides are TGTGCCAGCAGCTTGGGAGGACTTAGCTCCTACAATGAGCAGTTCTTC.